The subject of this entry is one T cell receptor (beta chain). Profiling relied on immunoSEQ multiplex PCR, and the TCRdb table lists in-frame clones only, not all of them. The data hold about 130,000 clones, with around nine tenths observed a single time. These data belong to a study of blood T cell repertoires in COVID-19. Study summary: Italy, Spain and the United States were the sources of the convalescent and acute COVID-19 samples.

J lost 0 bases, V lost 3 bases, and 5 bases had no gene match. CDR1 is LNHDA, CDR2 SQIVND, per germline (reference sequence). This CDR3 has 16 residues. The genes are TRBV19 and TRBJ1-1, with 9 bases identical to TRBD1. The receptor's source is a woman at least 80 years old with acute or convalescent COVID-19. Sequenced sample: peripheral blood. DNA for the CDR3: TGTGCCAGTAGTATGGGGGGACAGGGTATGAACACTGAAGCTTTCTTT. Its translation: CASSMGGQGMNTEAFF. Drawing the rest from reference TRBV19 and TRBJ1-1, the complete variable domain is DGGITQSPKYLFRKEGQNVTLSCEQNLNHDAMYWYRQDPGQGLRLIYYSQIVNDFQKGDIAEGYSVSREKKESFPLTVTSAQKNPTAFYLCASSMGGQGMNTEAFFGQGTRLTVV.